The clone carrying this T cell receptor beta chain was detected ten times or more. The data belong to a study of CD8+ T cells in alopecia areata. Germline V CDR1 and CDR2: SNHLY, FYNNEI. V was shortened by 6 bases and J by 0 bases, with 13 bases between the two germline ends. The CDR3 has 15 residues. cDNA reverse transcribed from extracted RNA served as the sequencing template. Repertoires were generated with immunoSEQ multiplex PCR, while TCRdb's copy carries only in-frame clones and drops some. The data show some 210,000 clones, 50% to 65% seen once. The TCR was taken from a human donor with alopecia areata. The chain combines TRBV2 with TRBJ2-3; D may be TRBD2 (7 bases). The sequenced sample was CD4+ T cells sorted from blood, obtained at week 0. For the CDR3, the DNA is TGTGCCAGCAGCCTCGCGGGGGCAAGCACAGATACGCAGTATTTT. It specifies CASSLAGASTDTQYF.